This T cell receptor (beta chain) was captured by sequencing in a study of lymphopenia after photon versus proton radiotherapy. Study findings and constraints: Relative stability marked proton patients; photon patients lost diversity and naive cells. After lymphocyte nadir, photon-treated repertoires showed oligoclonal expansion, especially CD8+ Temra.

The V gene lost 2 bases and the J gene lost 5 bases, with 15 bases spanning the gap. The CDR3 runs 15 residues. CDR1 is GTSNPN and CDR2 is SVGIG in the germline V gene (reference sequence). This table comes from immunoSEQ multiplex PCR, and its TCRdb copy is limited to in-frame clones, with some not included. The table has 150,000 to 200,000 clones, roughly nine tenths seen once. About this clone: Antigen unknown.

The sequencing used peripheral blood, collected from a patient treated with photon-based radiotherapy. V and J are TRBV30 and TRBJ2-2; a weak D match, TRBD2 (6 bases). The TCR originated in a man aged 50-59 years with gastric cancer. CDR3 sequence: CAWSRDSRITGELFF. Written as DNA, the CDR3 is TGTGCCTGGAGTCGGGACTCAAGGATAACCGGGGAGCTGTTTTTT.